The 23 T cell receptor beta chains below come from one sample, sequenced in a study of blood T cells in healthy people across ages. Together with a sample-barcoded 5' primer, a J-beta primer mix was included in a second PCR lasting about 7 to 11 cycles. TCRdb reanalysed the 5' RACE reads using MiXCR and keeps one entry per CDR3 protein. The sample lists roughly 1.5 million distinct CDR3 sequences, 40% to 45% seen once, with about 3.8% in the top ten. The sequencing input was blood. The receptors shown here come from a woman under 30 in good health.

This clonotype appeared many times. V and J are TRBV5-1 and TRBJ2-3; no clear D. Per germline, CDR1 SGHRS and CDR2 YFSETQ. The CDR3 sequence is 16 residues long. Trimming shortened V by 0 bases and J by 2 bases, and 13 bases separated the two germline ends. The CDR3 nucleotides are TGCGCCAGCAGCTTGGCCCCAATGGGGAACACAGATACGCAGTATTTT. It specifies CASSLAPMGNTDTQYF.

The chain carries TRBV25-1 and TRBJ2-7, with D unresolved. CDR3 length: 13 residues. With 1 base removed from V and 4 bases from J, the gap between germline ends came to 8 bases. CDR1 MGHDK and CDR2 SYGVNS come from the germline V gene. CDR3 bases: TGTGCCAGCAGTGAATCCGTGGGTTACGAGCAGTACTTC. Translated, it gives CASSESVGYEQYF.

The sample holds a few counts of this clonotype. The chain carries TRBV30 and TRBJ1-2; D possibly corresponds to TRBD1 (5 bases). The V end lost 3 bases, the J end lost 1 base, and 12 bases lay between the germline ends. Germline V gives CDR1 GTSNPN, CDR2 SVGIG (reference sequence). The CDR3 contains 14 residues. The CDR3 loop is CAWRRQRLNYGYTF. DNA for the CDR3: TGTGCCTGGAGGAGACAGAGACTTAACTATGGCTACACCTTC.

The V and J genes are TRBV6-2 or TRBV6-3 and TRBJ1-2, with 8 bases matching TRBD1. The trim removed 6 bases at V and 4 bases at J, leaving 10 bases unmatched. Germline-derived CDR1 and CDR2 are MNHEY and SVGEGT. The CDR3 spans 15 residues. The CDR3 spells CASSPRDRRFYGYTF. The CDR3 DNA follows: TGTGCCAGCAGCCCCCGGGACAGGAGATTCTATGGCTACACCTTC.

The rearrangement links TRBV10-2 to TRBJ2-7; 8 bases are a match to TRBD1. Germline values: CDR1 WSHSY, CDR2 SAAADI. This CDR3 region has 16 residues. The V segment lost 8 bases and the J segment 3 bases; nucleotides outside the gene matches: 15. CDR3 sequence (DNA): TGCGCCAGCCGGAACGCAGGGGGCTTTCCCCACTACGAGCAGTACTTC. Amino acid sequence: CASRNAGGFPHYEQYF.

The chain is built from TRBV29-1 and TRBJ2-1, with 8 bases aligning to TRBD2. The CDR3 is 14 amino acids. V gave up 8 bases and J gave up 7 bases; unmatched junction bases: 13. Per the germline V gene, CDR1 is SQVTM and CDR2 is ANQGSEA. The CDR3 loop is CSLADGRGGNEQFF. The CDR3, as DNA: TGCAGCCTAGCGGACGGGAGGGGGGGTAATGAGCAGTTCTTC.

The V gene is TRBV20-1, the J gene TRBJ2-5; TRBD2 is a possible D gene (5 bases). V lost 3 bases to trimming and J lost 1 base, with 15 bases between them. This CDR3 is built from 15 residues. CDR1 DFQATT and CDR2 SNEGSKA come from the germline V gene (reference sequence). CDR3 residues: CSARRVDWVQETQYF. For the CDR3, the DNA is TGCAGTGCTAGGAGGGTGGATTGGGTCCAAGAGACCCAGTACTTC.

V gene TRBV7-3 combines with J gene TRBJ2-6; D ambiguous. Looked up from germline, CDR1 is SGHTA and CDR2 is FQGTGA. Trimming took off 1 base at V and 2 bases at J, with 21 bases between the two ends. The CDR3 has 20 residues. The DNA of the CDR3 is TGTGCCAGCAGCTTAATGACGCTACCATACGACTCCACTGGGGCCAACGTCCTGACTTTC. This codes for CASSLMTLPYDSTGANVLTF.

CDR3 region: CASSARDRSYGYTF. In DNA, the CDR3 is TGTGCCAGCAGTGCCAGGGACAGATCCTATGGCTACACCTTC. The chain employs TRBV6-1 and TRBJ1-2; TRBD1 agrees at 7 bases. Germline V gives CDR1 MNHNS, CDR2 SASEGT. The CDR3 contains 14 residues. V was pared by 4 bases and J by 4 bases, with 6 bases of the junction left unmatched.

This clonotype appeared a few times. The rearrangement uses TRBV29-1 and TRBJ2-5; 9 positions match TRBD2. Germline trimming cut 2 bases from V and 5 bases from J; bases unmatched to any gene: 6. The CDR3 has 14 amino acids. From germline, CDR1 is SQVTM and CDR2 ANQGSEA. The CDR3 region has the DNA TGCAGCGTTGAACTAGCGGGGCTCAGGGAGACCCAGTACTTC. Residues: CSVELAGLRETQYF.

The rearrangement uses TRBV11-2 and TRBJ2-3; D gene uncertain. This CDR3 spans 16 amino acids. V was cut by 1 base and J by 2 bases, with 13 bases left in between. Germline lookup yields CDR1 SGHAT and CDR2 FQNNGV. CDR3 protein: CASSLVGRRFTDTQYF. CDR3 bases: TGTGCCAGCAGCTTAGTAGGTCGCCGTTTCACAGATACGCAGTATTTT.

This chain connects TRBV6-2 or TRBV6-3 to TRBJ1-2; 9 nucleotides match TRBD1. Germline values: CDR1 MNHEY, CDR2 SVGEGT. There are 14 residues in the CDR3. Losses at the gene ends were 4 bases for V and 8 bases for J; bases not matched to a gene: 8. The CDR3 is CASSFPRTGEGYTF. The DNA for the CDR3 is TGTGCCAGCAGTTTCCCCAGGACAGGGGAAGGCTACACCTTC.

The V gene is TRBV25-1, the J gene TRBJ2-1; 11 bases are shared with TRBD2. Germline V CDR1 and CDR2: MGHDK, SYGVNS. The CDR3 spans 15 residues. J was trimmed by 9 bases and V by 5 bases; bases with no gene match: 9. CDR3 loop: CASSIRLAGSGEQFF. The DNA of the CDR3 is TGTGCCAGCAGTATAAGACTAGCGGGGAGTGGTGAGCAGTTCTTC.

This clonotype turned up a few times. The V gene is TRBV6-2 or TRBV6-3, the J gene TRBJ1-4; D gene unclear. The germline V and J ends were trimmed by 8 bases and 8 bases, with 12 bases remaining between them. Germline CDR1 is MNHEY and CDR2 is SVGEGT. The CDR3 has 12 residues. The CDR3 reads CASGRTFEKLFF. CDR3 coding DNA: TGTGCCAGCGGAAGGACGTTCGAAAAACTGTTTTTT.

V is TRBV21-1 and J is TRBJ1-1; TRBD1 reflects the table's D call only, with no check against the DNA. TRBV21-1 represents a pseudogene. The CDR3 runs to 14 residues. The DNA of the CDR3 is TGTGCCAGAACCTGGGACAGAGAAAAAGGTGAAGCTTTCTTT. Its protein is CARTWDREKGEAFF.

The J gene is TRBJ2-7, the V gene TRBV2; a weak D match, TRBD1 (6 bases). Germline CDR1 reads SNHLY; CDR2 reads FYNNEI. V was shortened by 6 bases and J by 3 bases, with 15 bases between the two germline ends. This CDR3 contains 14 residues. The CDR3 DNA reads as TGTGCCAGCAGCCAAAGGGGGACGTTCTACGAGCAGTACTTC. This sequence encodes CASSQRGTFYEQYF.

This clonotype was detected only once. This sequence joins TRBV11-3 and TRBJ1-2, with 7 bases lining up with TRBD1. The CDR3 length is 19 residues. Trimming at V came to 1 base and at J to 4 bases, leaving 18 bases not matched to a gene. CDR1 and CDR2 (germline): SGHNT, YENEEA. CDR3 amino acids: CASSLGGGQPKIQPYGYTF. CDR3 DNA: TGTGCCAGCAGCTTAGGGGGGGGACAGCCAAAAATTCAACCCTATGGCTACACCTTC.

The chain recombines TRBV6-6 with TRBJ2-7, with 12 bases aligning to TRBD2. With V trimmed by 6 bases and J by 2 bases, 5 bases remained unmatched. The germline CDR1 and CDR2 sequences are MNHNY and SVGAGI (reference sequence). The CDR3 has 15 residues. CDR3 amino acids: CASSHTSGGTYEQYF. The CDR3 DNA follows: TGTGCCAGCAGCCACACTAGCGGGGGGACCTACGAGCAGTACTTC.

With regard to this clonotype: The junction differs from germline at one of its ends, possibly a read error. The gene calls are TRBV7-9 and TRBJ2-3; D is uncertain. The CDR3 length is 13 residues. The germline gives CDR1 SEHNR, CDR2 FQNEAQ (reference sequence). The CDR3 protein is CASSLASTDRQYF. The DNA of the CDR3 is TGTGCCAGCAGCTTAGCCAGCACAGATAGGCAGTATTTT. Full variable domain (remainder filled in from reference TRBV7-9 and TRBJ2-3): DTGVSQNPRHKITKRGQNVTFRCDPISEHNRLYWYRQTLGQGPEFLTYFQNEAQLEKSRLLSDRFSAERPKGSFSTLEIQRTEQGDSAMYLCASSLASTDRQYFGPGTRLTVL.

This clonotype has a count of ten or more. The chain joins TRBV7-2 to TRBJ2-1; D remains ambiguous. The CDR3 spans 15 residues. In germline, CDR1 is SGHTA, CDR2 FQGNSA. V was shortened by 1 base and J by 0 bases, with 7 bases between the two germline ends. Written as DNA, the CDR3 is TGTGCCAGCAGCTTAGTGGCTGGCTCCTACAATGAGCAGTTCTTC. Encoded protein: CASSLVAGSYNEQFF. Supplemented by reference TRBV7-2 and TRBJ2-1, the full variable domain reads GAGVSQSPSNKVTEKGKDVELRCDPISGHTALYWYRQSLGQGLEFLIYFQGNSAPDKSGLPSDRFSAERTGGSVSTLTIQRTQQEDSAVYLCASSLVAGSYNEQFFGPGTRLTVL.

This chain links TRBV9 with TRBJ2-7; D possibly uses TRBD1 or TRBD2 (5 bases each). V dropped 3 bases and J dropped 0 bases, with 13 bases sitting between them. CDR1 and CDR2 (germline): SGDLS, YYNGEE. The CDR3 loop spans 15 amino acids. CDR3 DNA sequence: TGTGCCAGCAGCGGGGGTTCAGGGAGCTCCTACGAGCAGTACTTC. This sequence encodes CASSGGSGSSYEQYF.

This chain uses TRBV9 with TRBJ2-7, with D hard to call. Germline V gene data show CDR1 as SGDLS and CDR2 as YYNGEE. V lost 4 bases and J lost 5, with 16 bases in between. The length of the CDR3 is 14 residues. CDR3 protein: CASSPEQRSNEQYF. The DNA for the CDR3 is TGTGCCAGCAGCCCCGAGCAAAGGAGCAACGAGCAGTACTTC.

The chain combines TRBV7-6 with TRBJ1-5; unclear D gene. There are 13 residues in the CDR3. The V gene lost 3 bases and the J gene lost 11 bases, with 14 bases spanning the gap. Germline V gene lookup returns CDR1 SGHVS and CDR2 FNYEAQ. The CDR3 DNA is TGTGCCAGCAGCTTGGACCCATCTGGAACCCAGCATTTT. Translating gives CASSLDPSGTQHF.